This record looks at one TCR beta chain sequence and its context. This specimen belongs to a study of OX40 agonist ivuxolimab in advanced cancers. Study-level background: Dosing consisted of intravenous ivuxolimab at 0.01 to 10 mg/kg every 2 weeks. Enrolled patients in dose escalation had cancers that were hepatocellular carcinoma, melanoma, renal cell or head and neck cancer.

The data were produced by immunoSEQ multiplex PCR, yet TCRdb's version contains in-frame clones alone and is incomplete. Of some 80,000 clones detected, roughly nine tenths appear once; the ten largest clones hold around 4.4%. At baseline, cycle 4 day 1, and cycle 7 day 1, blood was sampled. This specimen was CD4+ or CD8+ T cells sorted from blood, taken in a trial of the OX40 agonist ivuxolimab. The clonotype comes from an adult with an advanced solid tumor such as melanoma, head and neck, liver or kidney cancer.

The CDR3 is CASSPREIGEQYF. The DNA for the CDR3 is TGTGCCAGCAGCCCCAGGGAGATTGGCGAGCAGTACTTC. The V and J genes are TRBV7-9 and TRBJ2-7; D may correspond to TRBD1 or TRBD2 (5 bases each). The CDR3 length is 13 residues. Trimming removed 5 bases at V and 6 bases at J, with 14 bases between. The germline V gene encodes CDR1 SEHNR and CDR2 FQNEAQ (reference sequence).